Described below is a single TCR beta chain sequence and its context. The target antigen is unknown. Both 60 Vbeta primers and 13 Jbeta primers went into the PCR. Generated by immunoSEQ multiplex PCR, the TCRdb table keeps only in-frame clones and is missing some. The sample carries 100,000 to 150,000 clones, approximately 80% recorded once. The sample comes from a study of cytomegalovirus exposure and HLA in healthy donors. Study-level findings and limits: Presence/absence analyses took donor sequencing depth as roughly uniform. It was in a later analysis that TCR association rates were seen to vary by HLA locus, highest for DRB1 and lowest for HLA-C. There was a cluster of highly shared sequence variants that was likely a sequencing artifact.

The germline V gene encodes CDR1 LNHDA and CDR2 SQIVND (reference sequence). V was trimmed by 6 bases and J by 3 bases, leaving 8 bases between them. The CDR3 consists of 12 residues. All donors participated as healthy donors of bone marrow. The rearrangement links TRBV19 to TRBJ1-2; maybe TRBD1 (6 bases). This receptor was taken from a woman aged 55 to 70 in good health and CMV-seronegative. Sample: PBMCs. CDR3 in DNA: TGTGCCAGTAGGGGACACGACTATGGCTACACCTTC. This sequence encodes CASRGHDYGYTF.